The clone carrying this TCR beta chain was seen at least ten times. What it recognizes is unknown. These data come from a study of metastatic and nonmetastatic thyroid tumors. Study at large: Malignant thyroid and benign thyroid patients provided blood and tumor or nodule tissue whose repertoires were compared. Findings and caveats of the study: According to reports, the diversity of TCR beta was significantly higher in malignant thyroid tumors than in benign nodules, and this held in both blood and tumor samples.

V trimming: 5 bases; J trimming: 0 bases; junction bases outside the gene matches: 3. The CDR3 contains 14 residues. In the original processing: Clinicopathological groups of papillary thyroid cancer showed CDR3 differences that were used to build a distant-metastasis classifier. TCRdb used MiXCR to call clones anew from the PCR reads. For this entry, the V and J calls and clone size follow TCRdb and not the study's own pipeline. The sample includes about 32,000 clones, 7.4% seen only once; the top ten take about 45%. No patient had received any treatment before thyroid surgery. Sequencing was performed on blood. The receptor comes from a female donor with papillary thyroid cancer or a benign thyroid nodule (not recorded which). Some clones in this sample may be carry-over from other donors' samples. The chain employs TRBV12-3 or TRBV12-4 and TRBJ2-7; 8 bases agree with TRBD1. CDR3 sequence (DNA): TGTGCCAGCAGTATGGGACAGGCCTCCTACGAGCAGTACTTC. It yields the protein CASSMGQASYEQYF.